A selection of T cell receptor beta chains follows, all from one sample in a study of T cell responses to AZD1222 COVID-19 vaccine. TCRdb's table, derived via immunoSEQ multiplex PCR, lists solely in-frame clones and lacks some. The repertoire holds some 130,000 clones, with approximately 90% as singletons. This specimen consisted of peripheral blood, obtained on day 0 of AZD1222 vaccination. These receptors were obtained from an adult in good health. Both conserved end residues are part of each CDR3. Each record gives: clone size, V gene, CDR3 length, J gene, D gene, CDR3 protein, CDR3 DNA. A D gene is named only where the DNA matches it firmly. The listing skips clone size in some rows; elsewhere it reads once, few, many or a size class.

size: NA
V: TRBV12-3/TRBV12-4
length: 11
J: TRBJ2-5
D: TRBD1
CDR3: CASSRQGTQYF
DNA: TGTGCCAGCAGCCGACAGGGGACCCAGTACTTC

size: NA
V: TRBV11-2
length: 17
J: TRBJ2-3
D: TRBD2
CDR3: CASSLLVSLAGSDTQYF
DNA: TGTGCCAGCAGCTTACTAGTAAGCCTAGCGGGGTCCGATACGCAGTATTTT

size: NA
V: TRBV9
length: 13
J: TRBJ2-1
D: NA
CDR3: CASSYGPNNEQFF
DNA: TGTGCCAGCAGTTATGGGCCCAACAATGAGCAGTTCTTC

size: NA
V: TRBV9
length: 15
J: TRBJ2-7
D: TRBD2
CDR3: CASSVGTGGPYEQYF
DNA: TGTGCCAGCAGCGTAGGAACGGGGGGGCCGTACGAGCAGTACTTC

size: NA
V: TRBV4-1
length: 15
J: TRBJ1-1
D: NA
CDR3: CASSQERQMNTEAFF
DNA: TGCGCCAGCAGCCAAGAGAGGCAGATGAACACTGAAGCTTTCTTT

size: NA
V: TRBV7-8
length: 15
J: TRBJ1-4
D: NA
CDR3: CASSSAQGEGEKLFF
DNA: TGTGCCAGCAGCTCCGCGCAGGGAGAAGGTGAAAAACTGTTTTTT

size: NA
V: TRBV29-1
length: 13
J: TRBJ2-5
D: NA
CDR3: CSVMTITGETQYF
DNA: TGCAGCGTCATGACTATTACCGGAGAGACCCAGTACTTC

size: NA
V: TRBV6-2/TRBV6-3
length: 14
J: TRBJ1-2
D: TRBD1
CDR3: CASSYPTGLSGYTF
DNA: TGTGCCAGCAGTTACCCGACAGGGCTAAGCGGCTACACCTTC

size: NA
V: TRBV27
length: 13
J: TRBJ2-7
D: NA
CDR3: CASSYRGGYEQYF
DNA: TGTGCCAGCAGTTACAGAGGGGGCTACGAGCAGTACTTC

size: once
V: TRBV19
length: 15
J: TRBJ1-4
D: NA
CDR3: CASSINGGRGEKLFF
DNA: TGTGCCAGTAGTATAAACGGGGGTCGGGGCGAAAAACTGTTTTTT

size: NA
V: TRBV7-2
length: 16
J: TRBJ2-3
D: NA
CDR3: CASSLVLGGLTDTQYF
DNA: TGTGCCAGCAGCTTAGTCCTCGGGGGGCTCACAGATACGCAGTATTTT

size: NA
V: TRBV19
length: 14
J: TRBJ2-2
D: NA
CDR3: CASSILGATGELFF
DNA: TGTGCCAGTAGTATTTTAGGGGCCACCGGGGAGCTGTTTTTT

size: NA
V: TRBV11-2
length: 12
J: TRBJ1-3
D: NA
CDR3: CASSSAEFAIYF
DNA: TGTGCCAGCAGCTCTGCCGAATTTGCCATATATTTT

size: once
V: TRBV11-1
length: 15
J: TRBJ1-4
D: NA
CDR3: CASSSSVSTNEKLFF
DNA: TGTGCCAGCAGTTCGAGCGTATCTACTAATGAAAAACTGTTTTTT

size: NA
V: TRBV7-6
length: 16
J: TRBJ2-2
D: TRBD2
CDR3: CASSLLAGGLNGELFF
DNA: TGTGCCAGCAGCTTACTAGCGGGGGGCCTGAACGGGGAGCTGTTTTTT

size: once
V: TRBV2
length: 15
J: TRBJ1-5
D: NA
CDR3: CASSEGQAVSQPQHF
DNA: TGTGCCAGCAGTGAAGGGCAGGCAGTGAGCCAGCCCCAGCATTTT